This entry is about one T cell receptor (beta chain). This table comes from immunoSEQ multiplex PCR, and its TCRdb copy is limited to in-frame clones, with some not included. The top ten clones hold roughly 8% of a sample with 150,000 or so clones, approximately 83% of them seen once. The source of the sample is a study of blood T cell repertoires in COVID-19. There are 15 residues in the CDR3. The ends lost 3 bases at V and 5 bases at J; junction bases unmatched: 9. Germline values: CDR1 ENHRY, CDR2 SYGVKD. Recruited during active infection, patients (from Seattle) were subsequently followed longitudinally.

The sequenced material came from peripheral blood. The chain employs TRBV10-3 and TRBJ1-1, with 7 bases that match TRBD1. The clonotype was recovered from a woman aged 55-69 years with COVID-19, enrolled during active disease. CDR3 amino acids: CAISEYTGEETEAFF. CDR3 nucleotides: TGTGCCATCAGTGAATATACAGGGGAGGAAACTGAAGCTTTCTTT.